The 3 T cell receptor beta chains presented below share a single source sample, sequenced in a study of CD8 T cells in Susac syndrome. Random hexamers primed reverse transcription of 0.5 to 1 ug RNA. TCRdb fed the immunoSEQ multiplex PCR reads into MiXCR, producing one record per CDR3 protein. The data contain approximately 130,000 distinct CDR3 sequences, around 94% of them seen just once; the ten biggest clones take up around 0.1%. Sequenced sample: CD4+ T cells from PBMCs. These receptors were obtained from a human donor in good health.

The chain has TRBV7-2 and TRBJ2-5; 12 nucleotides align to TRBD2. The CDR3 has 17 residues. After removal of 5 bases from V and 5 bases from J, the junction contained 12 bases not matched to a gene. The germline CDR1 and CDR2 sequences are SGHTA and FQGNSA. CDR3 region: CASSEAPSGRAGETQYF. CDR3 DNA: TGTGCCAGCAGCGAAGCCCCTAGCGGGAGGGCCGGGGAGACCCAGTACTTC.

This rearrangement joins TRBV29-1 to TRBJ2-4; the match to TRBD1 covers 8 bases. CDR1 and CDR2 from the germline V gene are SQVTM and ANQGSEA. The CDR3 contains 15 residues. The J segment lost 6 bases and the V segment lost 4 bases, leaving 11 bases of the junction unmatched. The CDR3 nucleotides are TGCAGCGTTGGAGCCGGGGCAGGGGGCTTAAACATTCAGTACTTC. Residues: CSVGAGAGGLNIQYF.

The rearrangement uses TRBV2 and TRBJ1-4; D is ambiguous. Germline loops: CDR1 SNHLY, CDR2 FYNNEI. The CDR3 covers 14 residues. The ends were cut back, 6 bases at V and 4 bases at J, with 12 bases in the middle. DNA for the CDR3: TGTGCCAGCAGCGACACCGGGATTAATGAAAAACTGTTTTTT. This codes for CASSDTGINEKLFF.